The rows below give T cell receptor beta chains drawn from one sample of a study of T cell repertoires in cytomegalovirus infection. One entry per CDR3 protein, called by TCRdb with MiXCR from the reads. The data show roughly 80,000 distinct CDR3 sequences, with around 25% seen just once and roughly 50% held by the top ten. No cognate antigen is known for these TCRs. The specimen was CD8+ T cells from cultured PBMCs, collected from culture after CMV antigen stimulation. The receptors stem from a human donor in good health (CMV status not recorded). Some clones in this sample may be carry-over from other donors' samples. The CDR3 runs from the conserved cysteine through the conserved F or W. Each record gives: J gene, D gene, V gene, clone size, CDR3 DNA, CDR3 protein. The D gene is left open where the match is weak. Clone sizes are given selectively: once, few, many, or a class where the clone is expanded.

TRBJ2-5	TRBD2	TRBV5-1	.	TGCGCCAGCAGCTTGGGGGCTAGCGGGGGCCAAGAGACCCAGTACTTC	CASSLGASGGQETQYF
TRBJ1-1	.	TRBV29-1	few	TGCAGCGCCGAGACAGAAATTGAAGCTTTCTTT	CSAETEIEAFF
TRBJ2-5	.	TRBV19	many	TGTGCCAGTAGCGGATATTGGGGTAGCCAAGAGACCCAGTACTTC	CASSGYWGSQETQYF
TRBJ2-7	TRBD2	TRBV7-2	many	TGTGCCAGCAGCTTAGGGGGGGGCTACGAGCAGTACTTC	CASSLGGGYEQYF
TRBJ2-7	TRBD1	TRBV7-6	.	TGTGCCAGCAGCGGACAGGGGTGGTACGAGCAGTACTTC	CASSGQGWYEQYF
TRBJ1-6	.	TRBV5-4	.	TGTGCCAGCAGCTTGGCTCCAGGGGCCGGTTCACCCCTCCACTTT	CASSLAPGAGSPLHF
TRBJ2-7	.	TRBV27	few	TGTGCCACAAGAAAAGGCACCTACTACGAGCAGTACTTC	CATRKGTYYEQYF
TRBJ2-1	.	TRBV5-6	few	TGTGCCAGCAGCTTCTCCGCAGGGAGTCCCTACAATGAGCAGTTCTTC	CASSFSAGSPYNEQFF
TRBJ1-1	.	TRBV27	many	TGTGCCAGCTCAATGCGGGGTACTGAAGCTTTCTTT	CASSMRGTEAFF
TRBJ1-2	.	TRBV20-1	.	TGCAGTGCTAGGGTTACCGACAGCTATGGCTACACCTTC	CSARVTDSYGYTF
TRBJ1-1	.	TRBV6-2/TRBV6-3	many	TGTGCCAGCAGCCCATGGGGAGCTGAAGCTTTCTTT	CASSPWGAEAFF
TRBJ2-7	TRBD2	TRBV20-1	.	TGCAGTGCTAGGGAGGGATGGGCAGCGGGAGAAAATGAGCAGTACTTC	CSAREGWAAGENEQYF
TRBJ1-5	.	TRBV4-1	many	TGCGCCAGCAGCCAAGATCGGGGGAGAAATCAGCCCCAGCATTTT	CASSQDRGRNQPQHF
TRBJ1-1	.	TRBV27	.	TGTGCCAGCAGCGGGGCGGCCCTGAACACTGAAGCTTTCTTT	CASSGAALNTEAFF
TRBJ2-7	TRBD2	TRBV4-3	few	TGCGCCAGCAGCCAAGGCCCCACGGGGGGCGAGCAGTACTTC	CASSQGPTGGEQYF
TRBJ1-1	TRBD1	TRBV24-1	few	TGTGCCACCAGTGCCCCGGCAGGGGGCTTCTTCTTT	CATSAPAGGFFF
TRBJ2-5	TRBD1	TRBV24-1	few	TGTGCCACCGGTATGTTGACAGGGGTGGACCAAGAGACCCAGTACTTC	CATGMLTGVDQETQYF
TRBJ2-2	TRBD1	TRBV4-3	few	TGCGCCAGCAGCGACCGGACAGGACGGAGTACCGGGGAGCTGTTTTTT	CASSDRTGRSTGELFF
TRBJ1-1	.	TRBV20-1	few	TGCAGTGCTAGAGATGGGGGTGACACTGAAGCTTTCTTT	CSARDGGDTEAFF
TRBJ2-1	.	TRBV11-3	few	TGTGCCAGCAGCTTCGGCTCCACCTACAATGAGCAGTTCTTC	CASSFGSTYNEQFF
TRBJ2-3	TRBD1	TRBV5-6	.	TGTGCCAGCAGCTCCTGGACAGGTCCAGATACGCAGTATTTT	CASSSWTGPDTQYF
TRBJ1-1	.	TRBV5-4	few	TGTGCCAGCAGCTCGCTGGCCGAGTTCAGCGGAGCTTTCTTT	CASSSLAEFSGAFF
TRBJ2-3	.	TRBV30	few	TGTGCCTGGAGCGATCCGGATACGCAGTATTTT	CAWSDPDTQYF
TRBJ2-2	.	TRBV7-2	many	TGTGGGGGGGGGGCCAACACCGGGGAGCTGTTTTTT	CGGGANTGELFF
TRBJ2-7	.	TRBV24-1	.	TGTGCCACCAGTGAATCCCCTATGGTCCCCGAGCAGTACTTC	CATSESPMVPEQYF
TRBJ2-5	TRBD1	TRBV12-3/TRBV12-4	few	TGTGCCAGCACTGGGACAGGGGACGAGACCCAGTACTTC	CASTGTGDETQYF